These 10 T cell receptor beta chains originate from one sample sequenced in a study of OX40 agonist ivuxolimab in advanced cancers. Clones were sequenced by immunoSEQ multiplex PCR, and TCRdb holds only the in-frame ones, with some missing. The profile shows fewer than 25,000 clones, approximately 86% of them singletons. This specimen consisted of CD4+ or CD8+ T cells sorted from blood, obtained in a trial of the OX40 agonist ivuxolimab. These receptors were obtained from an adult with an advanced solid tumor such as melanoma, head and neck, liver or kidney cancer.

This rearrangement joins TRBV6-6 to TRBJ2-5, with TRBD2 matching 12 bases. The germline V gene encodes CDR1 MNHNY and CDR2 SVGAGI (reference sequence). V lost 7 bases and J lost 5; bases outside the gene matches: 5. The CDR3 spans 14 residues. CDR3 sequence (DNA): TGTGCCAGCAAAGGACTAGCGGGATCTGAGACCCAGTACTTC. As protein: CASKGLAGSETQYF.

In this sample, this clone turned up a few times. CDR3 DNA: TGTGCCAGCACTAGGGGGGTTACCGGGGAGCTGTTTTTT. The encoded protein is CASTRGVTGELFF. The chain carries TRBV28 and TRBJ2-2, with D tentatively TRBD1 or TRBD2 (6 bases each). The germline CDR1 and CDR2 sequences are MDHEN and SYDVKM. The CDR3 sequence is 13 residues long. The V and J ends lost 7 bases and 5 bases respectively, with 11 bases between them.

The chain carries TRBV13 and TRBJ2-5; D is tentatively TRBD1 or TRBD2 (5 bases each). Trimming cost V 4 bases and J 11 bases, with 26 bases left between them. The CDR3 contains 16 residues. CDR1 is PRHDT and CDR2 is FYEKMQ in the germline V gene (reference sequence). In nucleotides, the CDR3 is TGTGCCAGCAGCTCCCGTATAGGGTATAAGGGACGAGAGCAGTACTTC. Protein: CASSSRIGYKGREQYF. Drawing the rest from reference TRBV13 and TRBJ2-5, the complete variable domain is AAGVIQSPRHLIKEKRETATLKCYPIPRHDTVYWYQQGPGQDPQFLISFYEKMQSDKGSIPDRFSAQQFSDYHSELNMSSLELGDSALYFCASSSRIGYKGREQYFGPGTRLLVL.

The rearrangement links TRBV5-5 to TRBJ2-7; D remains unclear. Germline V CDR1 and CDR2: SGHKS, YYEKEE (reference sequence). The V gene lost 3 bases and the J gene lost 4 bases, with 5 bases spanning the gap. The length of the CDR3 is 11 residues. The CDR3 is CASSWGYEQYF. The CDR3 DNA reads TGTGCCAGCAGCTGGGGATACGAGCAGTACTTC.

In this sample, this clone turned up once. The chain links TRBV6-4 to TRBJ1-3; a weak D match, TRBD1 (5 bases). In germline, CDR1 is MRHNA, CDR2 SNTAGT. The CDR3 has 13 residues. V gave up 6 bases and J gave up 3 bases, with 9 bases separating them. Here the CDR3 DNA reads TGTGCCAGCAGGAGGGGAAATGGAAACACCATATATTTT. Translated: CASRRGNGNTIYF.

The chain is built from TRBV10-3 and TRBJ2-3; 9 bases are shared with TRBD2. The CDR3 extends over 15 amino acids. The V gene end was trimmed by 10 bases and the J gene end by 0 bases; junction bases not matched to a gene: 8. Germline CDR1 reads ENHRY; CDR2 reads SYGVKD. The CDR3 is CATEREETSTDTQYF. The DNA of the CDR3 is TGTGCCACCGAGCGGGAGGAGACTAGCACAGATACGCAGTATTTT.

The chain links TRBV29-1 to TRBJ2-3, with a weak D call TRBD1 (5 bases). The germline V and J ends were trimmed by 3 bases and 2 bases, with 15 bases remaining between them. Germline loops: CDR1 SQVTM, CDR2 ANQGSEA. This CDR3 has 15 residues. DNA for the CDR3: TGCAGCGTTGAGGGAAGGGTGGGGCCCACAGATACGCAGTATTTT. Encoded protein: CSVEGRVGPTDTQYF.

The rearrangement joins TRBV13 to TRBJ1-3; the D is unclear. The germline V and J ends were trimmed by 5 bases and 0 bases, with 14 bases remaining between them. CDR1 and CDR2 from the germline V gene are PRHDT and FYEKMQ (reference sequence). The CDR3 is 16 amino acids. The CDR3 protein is CASSPPKSHSGNTIYF. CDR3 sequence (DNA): TGTGCCAGCAGCCCACCGAAGAGCCACTCTGGAAACACCATATATTTT.

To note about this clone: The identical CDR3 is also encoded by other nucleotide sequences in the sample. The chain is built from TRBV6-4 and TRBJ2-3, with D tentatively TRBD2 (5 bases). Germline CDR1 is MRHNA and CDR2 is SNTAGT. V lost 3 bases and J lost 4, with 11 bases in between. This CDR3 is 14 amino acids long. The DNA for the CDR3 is TGTGCCAGCAGTGAAGTGGGAGAAGCAGATACGCAGTATTTT. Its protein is CASSEVGEADTQYF.

The chain's CDR3 is CASSLPGTGDEQYF. The CDR3 DNA is TGTGCCAGCAGCCTGCCCGGGACAGGGGACGAGCAGTACTTC. The chain joins TRBV7-9 to TRBJ2-7, with TRBD1 matching over 10 bases. Unmatched junction bases numbered 6, after V lost 5 bases and J lost 5 bases. The CDR3 has 14 residues. CDR1 and CDR2 (germline): SEHNR, FQNEAQ (reference sequence). Using reference TRBV7-9 and TRBJ2-7 for the parts outside the CDR3, the full variable domain is DTGVSQNPRHKITKRGQNVTFRCDPISEHNRLYWYRQTLGQGPEFLTYFQNEAQLEKSRLLSDRFSAERPKGSFSTLEIQRTEQGDSAMYLCASSLPGTGDEQYFGPGTRLTVT.